Included here is one T cell receptor (beta chain) sequence, with context. Its antigen is unidentified. The data were produced by immunoSEQ multiplex PCR, yet TCRdb's version contains in-frame clones alone and is incomplete. The profile shows tens of thousands of clones, roughly 89% of them singletons. Losses at the gene ends were 6 bases for V and 7 bases for J; bases not matched to a gene: 4. There are 15 residues in the CDR3. The germline CDR1 and CDR2 sequences are MRHNA and SNTAGT. This sample was included in a study of multiple sclerosis patients with progressive multifocal leukoencephalopathy. Time point meaning: roughly 13 months of natalizumab therapy. The control group, sampled over time, had multiple sclerosis, received natalizumab and did not develop PML. T1 and T2 blood were collected at 6 and 12 months of natalizumab. Findings and caveats of the study: PML-onset expanded TRB clones were detectable before and during natalizumab therapy.

Sequenced material: PBMCs, taken from a patient treated with natalizumab. The chain is built from TRBV6-4 and TRBJ2-1, with TRBD2 matching over 15 bases. This sequence was found in a human donor with multiple sclerosis. CDR3 residues: CASSAGTSGGNEQFF. The CDR3, as DNA: TGTGCCAGCAGCGCCGGGACTAGCGGGGGGAATGAGCAGTTCTTC.